The text below deals with one TCR beta chain. The entry originates in a study of cytomegalovirus exposure and HLA in healthy donors. Only in-frame clones appear in the TCRdb table, and some are missing; sequencing was by immunoSEQ multiplex PCR. The data contain 300,000 to 450,000 clones, roughly 90% of them seen just once; the ten biggest clones take up 0.8% to 0.85%. V gave up 6 bases and J gave up 0 bases, with 5 bases separating them. CDR1 and CDR2 from the germline V gene are SNHLY and FYNNEI. The length of the CDR3 is 13 residues. This chain links TRBV2 with TRBJ1-4; unclear D gene. This clonotype was obtained from a woman aged 18-29 years in good health and CMV-seronegative. The sample comprised PBMCs. The CDR3: CASRYSTNEKLFF. CDR3 sequence (DNA): TGTGCCAGCAGATACTCAACTAATGAAAAACTGTTTTTT.